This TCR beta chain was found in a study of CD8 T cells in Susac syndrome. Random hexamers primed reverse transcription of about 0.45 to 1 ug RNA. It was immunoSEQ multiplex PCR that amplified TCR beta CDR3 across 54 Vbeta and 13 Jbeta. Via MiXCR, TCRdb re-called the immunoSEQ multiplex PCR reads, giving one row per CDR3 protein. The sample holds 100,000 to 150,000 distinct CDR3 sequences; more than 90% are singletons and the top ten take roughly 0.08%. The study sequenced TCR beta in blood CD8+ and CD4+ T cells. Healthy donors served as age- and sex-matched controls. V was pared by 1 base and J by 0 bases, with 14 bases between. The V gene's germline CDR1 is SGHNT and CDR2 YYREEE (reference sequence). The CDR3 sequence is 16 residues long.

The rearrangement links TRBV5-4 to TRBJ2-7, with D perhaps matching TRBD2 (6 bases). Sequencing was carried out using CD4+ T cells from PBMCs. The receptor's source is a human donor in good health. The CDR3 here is CASSLYGGTSSYEQYF. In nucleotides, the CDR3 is TGTGCCAGCAGCTTGTACGGCGGGACGAGCTCCTACGAGCAGTACTTC.